These T cell receptor beta chains were read from a single sample in a study of regulatory T cells in long-lasting Graves disease. TCRdb ran MiXCR on the multiplex PCR reads and lists one entry per CDR3 protein. The sample shows 650,000 to 700,000 distinct CDR3 sequences, about 30% of them seen only once. The sequencing here drew on peripheral blood mononuclear cells (PBMCs), taken when the disease was refractory, from a patient treated with antithyroid drugs. The source of these receptors is a female donor with Graves disease. The CDR3 runs from the conserved cysteine through the conserved F or W. A D gene is named only where the DNA matches it firmly. A clone size is listed for some rows: how often the clone was seen (once, few, many), or a class if it is expanded.

J gene	D gene	CDR3 length	clone size	V gene	CDR3 protein	CDR3 DNA
TRBJ1-1	-	13	-	TRBV10-2	CASSESKGTEAFF	TGCGCCAGCAGTGAGTCGAAGGGCACTGAAGCTTTCTTT
TRBJ1-4	-	15	-	TRBV30	CAWRALGGVNEKLFF	TGTGCCTGGAGGGCCCTGGGGGGAGTTAATGAAAAACTGTTTTTT
TRBJ2-5	-	14	-	TRBV4-2	CASSQDSRGETQYF	TGTGCCAGCAGCCAAGATAGCAGAGGAGAGACCCAGTACTTC
TRBJ1-1	-	17	-	TRBV6-2/TRBV6-3	CASSYFPEVVPNTEAFF	TGTGCCAGCAGTTACTTCCCGGAGGTAGTCCCGAACACTGAAGCTTTCTTT
TRBJ1-4	TRBD1	15	few	TRBV10-3	CAIRAKQGADEKLFF	TGTGCCATCAGAGCCAAACAGGGGGCGGACGAAAAACTGTTTTTT
TRBJ1-5	-	17	many	TRBV28	CASSSHWGGQSNQPQHF	TGTGCCAGCAGTTCCCATTGGGGGGGGCAGAGCAATCAGCCCCAGCATTTT
TRBJ1-1	-	13	few	TRBV20-1	CSAWVALNTEAFF	TGCAGTGCTTGGGTAGCATTGAACACTGAAGCTTTCTTT
TRBJ2-1	TRBD2	15	-	TRBV20-1	CSAPRASSGSYEQFF	TGCAGTGCTCCAAGGGCTTCTAGCGGGAGTTATGAGCAGTTCTTC
TRBJ2-7	TRBD2	12	-	TRBV2	CAGLASGYEQYF	TGTGCCGGCCTTGCTAGCGGATACGAGCAGTACTTC
TRBJ1-2	TRBD1	11	few	TRBV20-1	CSAPGGGGYTF	TGCAGTGCTCCAGGGGGGGGTGGCTACACCTTC
TRBJ2-7	TRBD2	13	few	TRBV20-1	CSATTGLTYEQYF	TGCAGTGCTACCACGGGACTAACTTACGAGCAGTACTTC
TRBJ1-5	-	15	few	TRBV5-5	CASSSQGYSNQPQHF	TGTGCCAGCAGTTCACAGGGCTATAGCAATCAGCCCCAGCATTTT
TRBJ1-1	TRBD1	18	few	TRBV5-5	CASSLEDGQGTAGTEAFF	TGTGCCAGCAGCTTGGAAGACGGACAGGGGACTGCGGGCACTGAAGCTTTCTTT
TRBJ2-2	TRBD2	15	-	TRBV4-1	CASSPGGGAGGELFF	TGCGCCAGCAGCCCCGGGGGAGGGGCAGGCGGGGAGCTGTTTTTT
TRBJ1-5	TRBD1	15	few	TRBV15	CATSRAGQGNQPQHF	TGTGCCACCAGCAGAGCTGGACAGGGGAATCAGCCCCAGCATTTT
TRBJ1-5	-	14	-	TRBV27	CASSPAGPMKPQHF	TGTGCCAGCAGTCCGGCTGGACCGATGAAGCCCCAGCATTTT
TRBJ1-2	-	15	-	TRBV3-1	CASSQDRQGSYGYTF	TGTGCCAGCAGCCAAGATCGCCAGGGCTCCTATGGCTACACCTTC
TRBJ1-1	-	13	-	TRBV19	CASQQLLNTEAFF	TGTGCCAGCCAACAGCTTTTGAACACTGAAGCTTTCTTT
TRBJ1-1	-	13	few	TRBV6-2/TRBV6-3	CASSVKVDTEAFF	TGTGCCAGCAGCGTTAAAGTGGACACTGAAGCTTTCTTT
TRBJ1-5	-	14	-	TRBV6-1	CASSPAVGNQPQHF	TGTGCCAGCAGTCCAGCCGTGGGCAATCAGCCCCAGCATTTT
TRBJ1-5	-	11	many	TRBV28	CASSLRQPQHF	TGTGCCAGCAGTTTGCGTCAGCCCCAGCATTTT
TRBJ1-1	TRBD1	15	-	TRBV5-1	CASSLTGTVTTEAFF	TGCGCCAGCAGCTTGACCGGGACAGTGACCACTGAAGCTTTCTTT
TRBJ1-1	-	15	-	TRBV27	CASSRVSSRATEAFF	TGTGCCAGCAGTCGTGTCTCCAGTAGGGCCACTGAAGCTTTCTTT
TRBJ2-5	TRBD2	16	-	TRBV5-6	CASSLPTSGRTETQYF	TGTGCCAGCAGCTTACCGACTAGCGGGAGAACAGAGACCCAGTACTTC
TRBJ1-1	-	12	-	TRBV29-1	CSVESGDTEAFF	TGCAGCGTTGAGTCAGGGGACACTGAAGCTTTCTTT
TRBJ2-7	TRBD2	16	few	TRBV20-1	CSARLNSGRGSYEQYF	TGCAGTGCTAGACTTAATAGCGGGAGGGGGTCCTACGAGCAGTACTTC
TRBJ2-2	-	15	many	TRBV6-5	CASSYSQGNTGELFF	TGTGCCAGCAGTTACTCGCAGGGGAACACCGGGGAGCTGTTTTTT
TRBJ2-2	-	15	-	TRBV5-1	CASRGAGSGTGELFF	TGCGCCAGCAGAGGCGCCGGTTCGGGCACCGGGGAGCTGTTTTTT
TRBJ1-6	-	16	once	TRBV6-2/TRBV6-3	CASSYSPTLYNSPLHF	TGTGCCAGCAGTTACTCGCCCACACTCTATAATTCACCCCTCCACTTT
TRBJ1-1	TRBD1	13	many	TRBV12-3/TRBV12-4	CASSRTGGTEAFF	TGTGCCAGCAGTAGGACAGGGGGTACTGAAGCTTTCTTT
TRBJ2-1	TRBD2	15	-	TRBV5-1	CASRSSGGVYNEQFF	TGCGCCAGCAGATCTAGCGGAGGAGTCTACAATGAGCAGTTCTTC
TRBJ2-7	-	13	few	TRBV12-3/TRBV12-4	CASSSTGTGEQYF	TGTGCCAGCTCTTCGACTGGGACCGGCGAGCAGTACTTC
TRBJ1-2	-	12	-	TRBV5-6	CASTGANYGYTF	TGTGCCAGCACCGGGGCGAACTATGGCTACACCTTC
TRBJ1-1	-	16	few	TRBV6-1	CASFRLIQGSNTEAFF	TGTGCCAGCTTCCGCCTAATACAGGGATCTAACACTGAAGCTTTCTTT
TRBJ1-2	-	11	many	TRBV28	CASRAVVGYTF	TGTGCCAGTCGGGCGGTGGTCGGCTACACCTTC
TRBJ1-1	TRBD1	15	-	TRBV10-3	CAIRTVQGGDTEAFF	TGTGCCATCAGAACGGTCCAGGGGGGGGACACTGAAGCTTTCTTT
TRBJ1-1	TRBD1	16	few	TRBV19	CASTHRGQVMNTEAFF	TGTGCCAGTACCCACCGGGGACAGGTGATGAACACTGAAGCTTTCTTT
TRBJ2-3	TRBD2	18	few	TRBV2	CASRSYRLADHSTDTQYF	TGTGCCAGCAGATCATACCGACTAGCGGACCATAGCACAGATACGCAGTATTTT
TRBJ2-7	-	12	few	TRBV29-1	CSVIDGTYEQYF	TGCAGCGTGATCGACGGAACCTACGAGCAGTACTTC
TRBJ1-1	-	12	many	TRBV29-1	CSAGGVNTEAFF	TGCAGCGCCGGGGGAGTGAACACTGAAGCTTTCTTT
TRBJ1-1	-	15	-	TRBV5-5	CASSQNAGSPTEAFF	TGTGCCAGCAGTCAGAATGCGGGGTCCCCGACTGAAGCTTTCTTT
TRBJ1-1	-	10	few	TRBV29-1	CSVPGAEAFF	TGCAGCGTTCCGGGGGCTGAAGCTTTCTTT
TRBJ1-3	-	13	-	TRBV29-1	CSVESGGGNTIYF	TGCAGCGTTGAATCCGGGGGCGGAAACACCATATATTTT
TRBJ1-1	-	14	-	TRBV10-3	CATSADAGYTEAFF	TGTGCCACCAGTGCGGACGCAGGGTACACTGAAGCTTTCTTT
TRBJ1-6	TRBD1	14	many	TRBV28	CASSLGDSNSPLHF	TGTGCCAGCAGTTTGGGGGACAGCAATTCACCCCTCCACTTT